These 14 T cell receptor beta chains originate from one sample sequenced in a study of T cell repertoires in cytomegalovirus infection. Antigen specificity for these receptors is unknown. TCRdb fed the reads into MiXCR, producing one record per CDR3 protein. This sample has more than 250,000 distinct CDR3 sequences; roughly 25% occur once, and the top ten carry roughly 13%. Sequenced material: cultured PBMCs, taken from culture after CMV antigen stimulation. Receptors originate from a human donor in good health (CMV status not recorded). Some clones in this sample may be carry-over from other donors' samples.

The rearrangement joins TRBV15 to TRBJ1-2, with TRBD1 identical over 8 bases. J gave up 2 bases and V 0 bases, and 8 bases lay outside the gene matches. The CDR3 consists of 17 residues. Germline lookup yields CDR1 LNHNV and CDR2 YYDKDF (reference sequence). CDR3: CATSRDRQGALNYGYTF. CDR3 nucleotide sequence: TGTGCCACCAGCAGAGATCGGCAGGGGGCTTTGAACTATGGCTACACCTTC.

On this clonotype itself: A much larger clone lies one base from this, so it may be a read error. V and J are TRBV6-6 and TRBJ1-2; possible D gene TRBD1, 5 bases. The CDR3 sequence is 14 residues long. Germline V CDR1 and CDR2: MNHNY, SVGAGI (reference sequence). Trimming took off 1 base at V and 5 bases at J, with 11 bases between the two ends. CDR3 amino acids: CASSYFGGWYGYTF. The DNA of the CDR3 is TGTGCCAGCAGTTACTTCGGGGGGTGGTATGGCTACACCTTC.

This clonotype came up many times. This chain joins TRBV5-1 and TRBJ2-1; D is undetermined. Trimming took 0 bases from V and 3 from J, leaving 16 bases between them. The CDR3 extends over 17 amino acids. The germline V gene has CDR1 SGHRS and CDR2 YFSETQ. Here the CDR3 DNA reads TGCGCCAGCAGCTTGGCTCCGTGGGCTTCCATCTACAATGAGCAGTTCTTC. Protein product: CASSLAPWASIYNEQFF.

V gene TRBV7-2 combines with J gene TRBJ2-1; 7 bases are a match to TRBD2. This CDR3 region has 14 residues. Germline-derived CDR1 and CDR2 are SGHTA and FQGNSA. With 2 bases clipped from V and 5 bases from J, the junction kept 3 bases outside the gene matches. The CDR3 nucleotides are TGTGCCAGCAGCTTAATCCTAGCGGACAATGAGCAGTTCTTC. It specifies CASSLILADNEQFF.

This clonotype was found a few times. This chain connects TRBV6-5 to TRBJ1-3; D remains ambiguous. The V and J ends lost 0 bases and 0 bases respectively, with 9 bases between them. Germline V gene data show CDR1 as MNHEY and CDR2 as SVGAGI. The CDR3 extends over 16 amino acids. The CDR3 is CASSYSASLSGNTIYF. The DNA for the CDR3 is TGTGCCAGCAGTTACTCGGCCAGTCTCTCTGGAAACACCATATATTTT.

This sequence joins TRBV4-1 and TRBJ2-5, with D perhaps matching TRBD2 (5 bases). Germline lookup yields CDR1 MGHRA and CDR2 YSYEKL. The CDR3 is made up of 17 amino acids. Trimming took off 0 bases at V and 5 bases at J, with 19 bases between the two ends. CDR3 loop: CASSQDRDSAQAETQYF. DNA for the CDR3: TGCGCCAGCAGCCAAGATCGCGATAGCGCCCAAGCGGAGACCCAGTACTTC.

The rearrangement uses TRBV7-2 and TRBJ2-7; D gene unclear. The V gene lost 5 bases and the J gene lost 0 bases, with 11 bases spanning the gap. The CDR3 extends over 14 amino acids. Germline CDR1 SGHTA, CDR2 FQGNSA. The CDR3 sequence is CASSPNVNSYEQYF. The CDR3 nucleotides are TGTGCCAGCAGCCCGAACGTGAACTCCTACGAGCAGTACTTC.

This clonotype was seen a few times. The rearrangement joins TRBV5-4 to TRBJ2-5, with 7 bases aligning to TRBD1. Losses at the gene ends were 4 bases for V and 3 bases for J; bases not matched to a gene: 3. Germline values: CDR1 SGHNT, CDR2 YYREEE (reference sequence). The CDR3 totals 13 residues. The chain's CDR3 is CASSADREETQYF. Written as DNA, the CDR3 is TGTGCCAGCAGCGCCGACAGGGAAGAGACCCAGTACTTC.

The chain combines TRBV27 with TRBJ2-1; TRBD2 agrees at 11 bases. With 6 bases clipped from V and 0 bases from J, the junction kept 10 bases outside the gene matches. CDR1 and CDR2 (germline): MNHEY, SMNVEV (reference sequence). The CDR3 length is 18 residues. The CDR3 DNA reads as TGTGCCAGCAGGATGGGACTAGCGGACCCGAGCTCCTACAATGAGCAGTTCTTC. Its protein product is CASRMGLADPSSYNEQFF.

The chain combines TRBV6-5 with TRBJ1-1; a possible D gene is TRBD1 (5 bases). V was pared by 0 bases and J by 0 bases, with 11 bases between. This CDR3 is built from 16 residues. Germline values: CDR1 MNHEY, CDR2 SVGAGI. The CDR3 reads CASSYSGAGMNTEAFF. As DNA, the CDR3 is TGTGCCAGCAGTTACTCCGGGGCGGGAATGAACACTGAAGCTTTCTTT.

V and J are TRBV27 and TRBJ2-7; D not certain. There are 13 residues in the CDR3. V was shortened by 5 bases and J by 6 bases, with 14 bases between the two germline ends. In germline, CDR1 is MNHEY, CDR2 SMNVEV (reference sequence). CDR3 sequence: CASSPRAHSEQYF. Written as DNA, the CDR3 is TGTGCCAGCAGTCCTAGAGCCCACTCCGAGCAGTACTTC.

The chain joins TRBV15 to TRBJ2-3, with D possibly matching TRBD1 (6 bases). The CDR3 runs 15 residues. V was trimmed by 4 bases and J by 2 bases, leaving 13 bases between them. The germline gives CDR1 LNHNV, CDR2 YYDKDF (reference sequence). This chain's CDR3 is CATSKLTGITDTQYF. The CDR3 region has the DNA TGTGCCACCAGCAAGCTGACAGGAATCACAGATACGCAGTATTTT.

This clonotype showed up just a few times. This chain joins TRBV6-2 or TRBV6-3 and TRBJ2-7; 7 bases map to TRBD1. The V segment lost 9 bases and the J segment 0 bases; nucleotides outside the gene matches: 8. CDR3 length: 14 amino acids. Per germline, CDR1 MNHEY and CDR2 SVGEGT. The CDR3 sequence is CASATGTASYEQYV. Here the CDR3 DNA reads TGTGCCAGTGCAACCGGGACAGCCTCCTACGAGCAGTACGTC.

This clonotype was seen repeatedly, ten times or more. J is TRBJ2-5 and V is TRBV7-2; 9 bases line up with TRBD2. Germline-derived CDR1 and CDR2 are SGHTA and FQGNSA. The J segment lost 6 bases and the V segment lost 5 bases, leaving 7 bases of the junction unmatched. This CDR3 spans 14 amino acids. The CDR3 spells CASSEVLAGQTQYF. Here the CDR3 DNA reads TGTGCCAGCAGCGAGGTTCTAGCGGGGCAGACCCAGTACTTC.